This T cell receptor (beta chain) was recorded in a study of blood T cell repertoires in COVID-19. Study in general: Samples taken during acute and convalescent COVID-19 were collected in the United States, Italy and Spain. In each case, the material was cDNA or gDNA derived from T cells, B-cell-depleted T cells, or PBMCs.

Germline loops: CDR1 ENHRY, CDR2 SYGVKD. CDR3 length: 17 residues. The V end was cut by 8 bases, the J end by 6 bases, with 28 bases between. Living in roughly 25 US areas, the participants were between about 18 and 95 years of age. The authors' processing: How many nucleated cells were present was estimated from reference gene primer amplification. The method was immunoSEQ multiplex PCR; TCRdb's version includes in-frame clones alone and lacks a portion of them. V and J calls and clone size are given by that table; D and trimming were obtained from the DNA. Among just over 300,000 clones listed, roughly 87% were seen once.

The receptor was derived from a woman between 18 and 29 years old who had recovered from COVID-19. Material: PBMCs or T cells enriched from blood (not recorded which). The chain has TRBV10-3 and TRBJ1-1; maybe TRBD1 (6 bases). The CDR3 sequence is CAIPQGRVIPWTAEAFF. The CDR3 nucleotides read TGTGCCATCCCCCAGGGGCGGGTGATCCCCTGGACCGCTGAAGCTTTCTTT.